This T cell receptor beta chain was sequenced for a study of OX40 agonist ivuxolimab in advanced cancers. Study-wide context: Of the patients, three showed partial responses, one with hepatocellular carcinoma and two with cutaneous melanoma.

On cycle 4 day 1 and cycle 7 day 1, as well as at baseline, blood was sampled. TCRdb's table, derived via immunoSEQ multiplex PCR, lists solely in-frame clones and lacks some. The sample has tens of thousands of clones, approximately 88% seen once. CDR1 KGHSH and CDR2 LQKENI come from the germline V gene. CDR3 size: 12 residues. V was clipped by 3 bases and J by 6 bases, with 9 bases between them. The sample in question was CD4+ or CD8+ T cells sorted from blood, obtained in a trial of the OX40 agonist ivuxolimab. The receptor's source is an adult with an advanced solid tumor such as melanoma, head and neck, liver or kidney cancer. The chain couples TRBV18 to TRBJ2-7; D possibly corresponds to TRBD1 (6 bases). CDR3 sequence (DNA): TGTGCCAGCTCACCCGCAGGGGCCGAGCAGTACTTC. It is translated as CASSPAGAEQYF.